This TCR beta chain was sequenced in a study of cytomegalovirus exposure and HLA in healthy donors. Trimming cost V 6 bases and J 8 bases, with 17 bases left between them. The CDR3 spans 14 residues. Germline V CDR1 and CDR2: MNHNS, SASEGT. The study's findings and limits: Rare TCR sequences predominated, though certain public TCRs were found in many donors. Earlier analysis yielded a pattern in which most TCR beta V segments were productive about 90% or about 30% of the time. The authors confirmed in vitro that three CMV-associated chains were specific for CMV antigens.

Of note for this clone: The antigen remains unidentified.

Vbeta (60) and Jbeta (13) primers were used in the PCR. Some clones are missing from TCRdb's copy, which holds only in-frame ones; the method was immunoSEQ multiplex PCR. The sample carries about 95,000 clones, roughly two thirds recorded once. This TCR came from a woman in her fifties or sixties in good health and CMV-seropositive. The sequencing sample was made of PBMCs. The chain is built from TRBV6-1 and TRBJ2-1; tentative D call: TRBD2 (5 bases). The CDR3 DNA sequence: TGTGCCAGCAGGCCCAGATATCTGGAGGATGAGCAGTTCTTC. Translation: CASRPRYLEDEQFF.